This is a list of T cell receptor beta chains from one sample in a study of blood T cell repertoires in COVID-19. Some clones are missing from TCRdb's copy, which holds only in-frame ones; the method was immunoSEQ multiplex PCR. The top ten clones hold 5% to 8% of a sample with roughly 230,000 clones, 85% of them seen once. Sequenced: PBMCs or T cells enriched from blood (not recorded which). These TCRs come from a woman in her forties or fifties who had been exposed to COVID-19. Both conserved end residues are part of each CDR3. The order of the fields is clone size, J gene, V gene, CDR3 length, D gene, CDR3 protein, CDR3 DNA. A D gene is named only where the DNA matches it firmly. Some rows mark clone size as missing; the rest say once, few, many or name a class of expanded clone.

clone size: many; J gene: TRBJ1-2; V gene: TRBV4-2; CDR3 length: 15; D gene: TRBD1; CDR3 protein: CASSRGEGQGYGYTF; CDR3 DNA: TGTGCCAGCAGCCGAGGAGAAGGACAGGGCTATGGCTACACCTTC
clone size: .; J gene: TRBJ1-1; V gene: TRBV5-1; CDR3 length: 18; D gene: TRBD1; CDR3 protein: CASSAPPGQGGFSTEAFF; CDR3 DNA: TGCGCCAGCAGCGCGCCACCGGGACAGGGGGGTTTTAGTACTGAAGCTTTCTTT
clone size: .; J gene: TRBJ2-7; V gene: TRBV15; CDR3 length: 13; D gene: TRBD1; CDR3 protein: CATSRDRGYEQYF; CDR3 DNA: TGTGCCACCAGCAGGGACAGGGGCTACGAGCAGTACTTC
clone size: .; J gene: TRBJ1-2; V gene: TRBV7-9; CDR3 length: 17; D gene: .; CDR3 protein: CASSGPLGRKENYGYTF; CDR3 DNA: TGTGCCAGCAGCGGGCCTTTGGGGCGTAAAGAGAACTATGGCTACACCTTC
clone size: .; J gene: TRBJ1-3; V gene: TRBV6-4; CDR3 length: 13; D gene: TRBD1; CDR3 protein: CASSRDRGDTIYF; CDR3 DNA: TGTGCCAGCAGCCGGGACAGGGGGGACACCATATATTTT
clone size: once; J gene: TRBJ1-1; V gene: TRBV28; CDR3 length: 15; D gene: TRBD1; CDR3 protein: CASSSDRSLNTEAFF; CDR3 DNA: TGTGCCAGCAGTTCGGACAGGTCTTTGAACACTGAAGCTTTCTTT
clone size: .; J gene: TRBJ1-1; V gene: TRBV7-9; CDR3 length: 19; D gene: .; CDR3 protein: CASSLVTGVWTVPNTEAFF; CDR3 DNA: TGTGCCAGCAGCTTAGTAACGGGGGTCTGGACGGTACCGAACACTGAAGCTTTCTTT
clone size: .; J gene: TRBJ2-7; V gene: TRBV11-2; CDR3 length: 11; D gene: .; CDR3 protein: CASSLYHEQYF; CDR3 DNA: TGTGCCAGCAGCCTCTACCACGAGCAGTACTTC
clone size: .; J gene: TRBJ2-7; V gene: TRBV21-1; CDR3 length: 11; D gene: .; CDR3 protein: CFVGGLYEQYF; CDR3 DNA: TGTTTTGTCGGGGGGCTGTACGAGCAGTACTTC
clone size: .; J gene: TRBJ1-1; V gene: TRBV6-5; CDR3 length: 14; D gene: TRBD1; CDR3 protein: CASSTDRVVTEAFF; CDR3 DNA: TGTGCCAGCAGTACCGACAGGGTTGTCACTGAAGCTTTCTTT
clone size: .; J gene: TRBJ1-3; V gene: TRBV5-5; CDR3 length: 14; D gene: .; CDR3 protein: CASSLGSSGNTIYF; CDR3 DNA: TGTGCCAGCAGCTTGGGCAGCTCTGGAAACACCATATATTTT
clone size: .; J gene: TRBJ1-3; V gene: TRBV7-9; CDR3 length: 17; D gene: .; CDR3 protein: CASSHSWDTISGNTIYF; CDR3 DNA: TGTGCCAGCAGCCATAGCTGGGACACTATCTCTGGAAACACCATATATTTT
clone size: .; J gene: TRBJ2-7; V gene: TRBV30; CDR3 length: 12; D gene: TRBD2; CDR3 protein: CAGRGGQYEQYF; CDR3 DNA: TGTGCCGGCCGGGGGGGCCAGTACGAGCAGTACTTC
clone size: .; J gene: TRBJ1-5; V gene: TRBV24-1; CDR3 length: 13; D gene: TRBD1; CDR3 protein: CATSGGLNQPQHF; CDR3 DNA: TGTGCCACCTCAGGGGGTCTAAATCAGCCCCAGCATTTT
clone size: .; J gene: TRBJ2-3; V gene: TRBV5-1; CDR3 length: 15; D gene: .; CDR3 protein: CASSLGDSPSNTQYF; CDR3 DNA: TGCGCCAGCAGCTTGGGAGATTCCCCAAGCAACACGCAGTATTTT
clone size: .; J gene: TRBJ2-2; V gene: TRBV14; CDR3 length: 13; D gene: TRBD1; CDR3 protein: CASSQDRAGELFF; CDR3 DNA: TGTGCCAGCAGCCAGGACAGGGCCGGGGAGCTGTTTTTT
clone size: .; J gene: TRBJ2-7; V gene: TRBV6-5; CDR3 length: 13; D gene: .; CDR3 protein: CASRKTVSYEQYF; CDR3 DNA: TGTGCCAGCAGAAAAACTGTCTCCTACGAGCAGTACTTC
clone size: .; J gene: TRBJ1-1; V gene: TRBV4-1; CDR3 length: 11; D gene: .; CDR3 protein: CASKRNTEAFF; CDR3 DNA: TGCGCCAGCAAGAGGAACACTGAAGCTTTCTTT
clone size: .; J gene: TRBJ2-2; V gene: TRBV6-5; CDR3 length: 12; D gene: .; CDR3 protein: CASSPDTGELFF; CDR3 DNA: TGTGCCAGCAGTCCTGACACCGGGGAGCTGTTTTTT
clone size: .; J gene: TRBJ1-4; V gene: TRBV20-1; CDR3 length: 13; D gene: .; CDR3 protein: CSASWQGGEKLFF; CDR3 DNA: TGCAGTGCTAGTTGGCAGGGAGGCGAAAAACTGTTTTTT
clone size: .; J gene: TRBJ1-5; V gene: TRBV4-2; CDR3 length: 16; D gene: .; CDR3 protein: CASSQVAGMSNQPQHF; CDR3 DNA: TGTGCCAGCAGCCAAGTGGCAGGGATGAGCAATCAGCCCCAGCATTTT
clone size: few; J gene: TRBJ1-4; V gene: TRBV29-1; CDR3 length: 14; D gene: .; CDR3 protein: CSVERDLSGEKLFF; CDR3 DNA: TGCAGCGTTGAAAGGGACTTATCGGGTGAAAAACTGTTTTTT
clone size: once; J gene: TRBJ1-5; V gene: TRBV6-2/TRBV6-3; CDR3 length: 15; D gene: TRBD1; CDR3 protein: CASSYAQGGNQPQHF; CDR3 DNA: TGTGCCAGCAGTTATGCCCAGGGGGGCAATCAGCCCCAGCATTTT
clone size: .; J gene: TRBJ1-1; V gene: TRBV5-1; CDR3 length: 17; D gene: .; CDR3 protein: CASSLSLARGANTEAFF; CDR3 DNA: TGCGCCAGCAGCTTGAGTCTGGCCCGCGGGGCTAACACTGAAGCTTTCTTT
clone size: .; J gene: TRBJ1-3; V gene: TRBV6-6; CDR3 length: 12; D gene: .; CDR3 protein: CASRQQGNTIYF; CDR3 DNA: TGTGCCAGCAGACAGCAAGGAAACACCATATATTTT
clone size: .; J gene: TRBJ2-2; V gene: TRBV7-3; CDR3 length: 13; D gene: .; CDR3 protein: CASSQTSSGELFF; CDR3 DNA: TGTGCCAGCAGCCAAACTTCTTCCGGGGAGCTGTTTTTT
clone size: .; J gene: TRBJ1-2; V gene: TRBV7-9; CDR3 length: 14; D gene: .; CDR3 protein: CASSPSGANYGYTF; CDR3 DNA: TGTGCCAGCAGCCCATCGGGAGCTAACTATGGCTACACCTTC
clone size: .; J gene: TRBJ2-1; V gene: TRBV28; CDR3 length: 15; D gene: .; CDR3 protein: CASSSYGGPYNEQFF; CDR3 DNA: TGTGCCAGCAGTTCGTACGGGGGGCCCTACAATGAGCAGTTCTTC
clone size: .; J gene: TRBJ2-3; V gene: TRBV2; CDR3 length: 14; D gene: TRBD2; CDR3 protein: CASRGGLAESTQYF; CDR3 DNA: TGTGCCAGCAGGGGGGGACTAGCGGAGTCTACGCAGTATTTT
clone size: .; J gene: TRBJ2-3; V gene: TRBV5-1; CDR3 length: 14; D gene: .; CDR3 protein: CASKLEVSADTQYF; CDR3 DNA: TGCGCCAGCAAGCTAGAGGTCAGCGCAGATACGCAGTATTTT
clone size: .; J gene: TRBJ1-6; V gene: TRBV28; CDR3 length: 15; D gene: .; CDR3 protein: CASRSSDSFNSPLHF; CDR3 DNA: TGTGCCAGCAGATCGTCGGACAGCTTTAATTCACCCCTCCACTTT
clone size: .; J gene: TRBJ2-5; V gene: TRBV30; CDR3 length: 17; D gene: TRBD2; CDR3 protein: CACLPGSGGFSRETQYF; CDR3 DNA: TGTGCCTGCCTCCCGGGAAGCGGGGGGTTCAGTCGAGAGACCCAGTACTTC
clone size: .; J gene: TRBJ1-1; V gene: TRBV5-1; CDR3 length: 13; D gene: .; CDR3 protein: CASRDGLNTEAFF; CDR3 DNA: TGCGCCAGCAGAGACGGACTTAACACTGAAGCTTTCTTT
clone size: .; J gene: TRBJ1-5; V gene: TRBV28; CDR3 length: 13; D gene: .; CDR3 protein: CASLTRGNQPQHF; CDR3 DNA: TGTGCCAGCCTCACTAGGGGCAATCAGCCCCAGCATTTT
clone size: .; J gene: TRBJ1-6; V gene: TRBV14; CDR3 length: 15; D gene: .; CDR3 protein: CASSQETGNHSPLHF; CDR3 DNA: TGTGCCAGCAGCCAAGAAACCGGGAATCATTCACCCCTCCACTTT
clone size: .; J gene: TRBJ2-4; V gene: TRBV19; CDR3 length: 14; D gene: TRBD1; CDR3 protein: CASSTLTGSNIQYF; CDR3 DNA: TGTGCCAGTAGTACCTTGACAGGGTCGAACATTCAGTACTTC
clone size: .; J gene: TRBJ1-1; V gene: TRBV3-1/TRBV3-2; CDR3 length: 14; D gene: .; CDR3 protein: CASSPSQGRTEAFF; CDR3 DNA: TGTGCCAGCAGCCCCTCTCAAGGGAGGACTGAAGCTTTCTTT
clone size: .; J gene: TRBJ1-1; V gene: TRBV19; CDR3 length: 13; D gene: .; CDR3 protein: CASSPGNTARGVF; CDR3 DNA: TGTGCCAGTAGTCCTGGGAACACCGCGCGGGGAGTGTTC
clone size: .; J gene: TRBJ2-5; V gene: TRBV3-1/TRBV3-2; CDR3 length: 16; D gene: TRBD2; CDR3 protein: CASSHPIPGLGETQYF; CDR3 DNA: TGTGCCAGCAGCCACCCCATACCGGGACTAGGGGAGACCCAGTACTTC
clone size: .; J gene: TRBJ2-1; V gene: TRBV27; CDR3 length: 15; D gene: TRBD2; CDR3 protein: CASSWVGGSYNEQFF; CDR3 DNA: TGTGCCAGCAGTTGGGTGGGGGGGTCCTACAATGAGCAGTTCTTC
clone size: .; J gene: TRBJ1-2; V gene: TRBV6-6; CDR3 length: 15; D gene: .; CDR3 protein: CASKWAGEQNYGYTF; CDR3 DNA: TGTGCCAGCAAATGGGCCGGGGAGCAAAACTATGGCTACACCTTC
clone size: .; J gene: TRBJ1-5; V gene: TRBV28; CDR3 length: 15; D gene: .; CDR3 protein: CASSFSGVGNQPQHF; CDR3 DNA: TGTGCCAGCAGTTTTTCAGGGGTTGGCAATCAGCCCCAGCATTTT
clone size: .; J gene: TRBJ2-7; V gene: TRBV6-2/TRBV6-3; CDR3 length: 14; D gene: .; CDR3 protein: CASSDSLYSYEQYF; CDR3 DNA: TGTGCCAGCAGTGACAGCCTATACTCCTACGAGCAGTACTTC
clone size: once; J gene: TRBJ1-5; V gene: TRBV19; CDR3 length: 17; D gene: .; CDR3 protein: CASEARAPLYSNQPQHF; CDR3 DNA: TGTGCCAGTGAGGCACGCGCTCCCTTGTATAGCAATCAGCCCCAGCATTTT
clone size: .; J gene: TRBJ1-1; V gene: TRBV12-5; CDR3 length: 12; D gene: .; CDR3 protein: CASGERWAEAFF; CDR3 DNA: TGTGCTAGTGGTGAGCGGTGGGCTGAAGCTTTCTTT
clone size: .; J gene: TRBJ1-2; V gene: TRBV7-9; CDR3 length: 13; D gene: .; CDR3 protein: CASSLPADYGYTF; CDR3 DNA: TGTGCCAGCAGCTTACCTGCGGACTATGGCTACACCTTC
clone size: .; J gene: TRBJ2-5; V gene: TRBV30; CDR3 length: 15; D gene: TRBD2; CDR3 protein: CAWSPNRLARETQYF; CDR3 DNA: TGTGCCTGGAGTCCCAACCGACTAGCCCGAGAGACCCAGTACTTC
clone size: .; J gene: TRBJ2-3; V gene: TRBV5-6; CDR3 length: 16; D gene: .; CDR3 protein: CASSPVDGAHTDTQYF; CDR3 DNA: TGTGCCAGCAGCCCCGTGGATGGGGCACACACAGATACGCAGTATTTT
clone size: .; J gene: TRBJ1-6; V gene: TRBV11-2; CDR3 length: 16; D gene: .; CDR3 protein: CASSLTLGQRNSPLHF; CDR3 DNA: TGTGCCAGCAGCTTAACCCTAGGACAGAGAAATTCACCCCTCCACTTT
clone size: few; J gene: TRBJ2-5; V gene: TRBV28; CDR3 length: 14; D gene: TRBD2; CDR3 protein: CASSFSGGQETQYF; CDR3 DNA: TGTGCCAGCAGCTTTAGCGGGGGGCAAGAGACCCAGTACTTC
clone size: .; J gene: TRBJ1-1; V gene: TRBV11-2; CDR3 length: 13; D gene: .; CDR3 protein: CASSLGGRDKAFF; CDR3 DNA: TGTGCCAGCAGCTTAGGCGGCCGGGATAAAGCTTTCTTT